A selection of T cell receptor beta chains follows, all from one sample in a study of shared clonotypes between healthy human individuals. Profiled with immunoSEQ multiplex PCR; TCRdb holds only in-frame clones, not every one. The sample holds over 2,000,000 clones; just under 95% are singletons and the top ten take about 1.7%. Sequenced material: naive CD8+ T cells from PBMCs. The receptors come from a young man in good health. Some clones in this sample may be carry-over from other donors' samples. CDR3s include the opening cysteine and the closing phenylalanine or tryptophan. Fields, in order: D gene, V gene, clone size, J gene, CDR3 protein, CDR3 DNA. D genes are given only for firm matches. Only part of the rows carry a size: once, few, many, or a class if the clone is expanded.

TRBD2	TRBV7-3	-	TRBJ2-2	CASSLVLAGLTGELFF	TGTGCCAGCAGCTTAGTACTAGCGGGACTCACCGGGGAGCTGTTTTTT
TRBD1	TRBV7-8	once	TRBJ2-7	CASSHRGVGEQYF	TGTGCCAGCAGTCACAGGGGGGTTGGCGAGCAGTACTTC
-	TRBV10-3	-	TRBJ2-2	CAIRTDSHPNAGELFF	TGTGCCATCAGGACAGACTCCCACCCCAACGCCGGGGAGCTGTTTTTT
-	TRBV27	-	TRBJ2-2	CASSLGRTGELFF	TGTGCCAGCAGTTTAGGGAGAACCGGGGAGCTGTTTTTT
-	TRBV7-6	-	TRBJ1-1	CASSLEVSYTEAFF	TGTGCCAGCAGCCTTGAGGTTTCTTACACTGAAGCTTTCTTT
TRBD1	TRBV5-1	-	TRBJ1-1	CASSSGQGVTEAFF	TGCGCCAGCAGCTCCGGACAGGGGGTTACTGAAGCTTTCTTT
TRBD1	TRBV9	once	TRBJ1-4	CASSARTGQLFF	TGTGCCAGCAGCGCCCGGACAGGCCAACTGTTTTTT
-	TRBV29-1	-	TRBJ2-1	CSVEAKRILNEQFF	TGCAGCGTTGAAGCCAAACGTATATTAAATGAGCAGTTCTTC
-	TRBV30	-	TRBJ2-7	CAWSTPQFVSYEQYF	TGTGCCTGGAGTACCCCCCAATTTGTGTCCTACGAGCAGTACTTC
-	TRBV11-2	-	TRBJ1-2	CASSPLNSDYYGYTF	TGTGCCAGCAGCCCCCTCAATTCGGACTACTATGGCTACACCTTC
-	TRBV9	-	TRBJ1-2	CASSVGGNGYTF	TGTGCCAGCAGCGTAGGGGGGAATGGCTACACCTTC
-	TRBV9	few	TRBJ1-1	CASSVKVGTEAFF	TGTGCCAGCAGCGTTAAGGTCGGCACTGAAGCTTTCTTT
-	TRBV27	-	TRBJ2-7	CASSWRQPPYEQYF	TGTGCCAGCAGTTGGAGACAGCCCCCCTACGAGCAGTACTTC
-	TRBV30	-	TRBJ1-1	CAWRTPGSEAFF	TGTGCCTGGAGAACTCCGGGCTCTGAAGCTTTCTTT
-	TRBV7-2	-	TRBJ2-1	CASSLISSSVGEQFF	TGTGCCAGCAGCTTAATATCTAGTAGTGTGGGCGAGCAGTTCTTC
TRBD1	TRBV4-1	-	TRBJ1-5	CASSQTGSFQPQHF	TGCGCCAGCAGCCAGACAGGGTCGTTTCAGCCCCAGCATTTT
-	TRBV13	-	TRBJ1-4	CASKSNEKLFF	TGTGCCAGTAAGTCGAATGAAAAACTGTTTTTT
-	TRBV12-5	-	TRBJ2-3	CASGSVRSYF	TGTGCTAGTGGTTCGGTTAGATCGTATTTT
-	TRBV9	-	TRBJ2-7	CASSVFELAPDEQYF	TGTGCCAGCAGCGTATTCGAGCTGGCTCCAGACGAGCAGTACTTC
TRBD1	TRBV7-9	-	TRBJ1-1	CASSFGRRTGVDTEAFF	TGTGCCAGCAGCTTTGGAAGGAGGACAGGAGTGGACACTGAAGCTTTCTTT
-	TRBV5-4	once	TRBJ1-4	CASSFFNENNEKLFF	TGTGCCAGCAGCTTTTTCAACGAAAATAATGAAAAACTGTTTTTT
-	TRBV13	-	TRBJ2-7	CASSLERESYEQYF	TGTGCCAGCAGCCTCGAGAGGGAGTCCTACGAGCAGTACTTC
-	TRBV4-1	-	TRBJ1-1	CASSQNWETEAFF	TGCGCCAGCAGCCAGAACTGGGAGACTGAAGCTTTCTTT
TRBD1	TRBV10-3	once	TRBJ2-1	CAIGDRGLNNEQFF	TGTGCCATAGGGGACAGGGGGTTAAACAATGAGCAGTTCTTC
-	TRBV5-8	once	TRBJ1-2	CASSLGYGYTF	TGTGCCAGCAGCTTGGGGTATGGCTACACCTTC
TRBD1	TRBV6-5	-	TRBJ1-2	CASSPRTGSYGYTF	TGTGCCAGCAGTCCCCGGACAGGAAGTTATGGCTACACCTTC
-	TRBV7-9	-	TRBJ1-1	CASSLGGQETEAFF	TGTGCCAGCAGCTTAGGGGGGCAGGAAACTGAAGCTTTCTTT
-	TRBV6-4	-	TRBJ1-2	CASKESRGYGYTF	TGTGCCAGCAAAGAAAGCAGGGGCTATGGCTACACCTTC
-	TRBV6-6	-	TRBJ2-7	CASSYRGTYEQYF	TGTGCCAGCAGTTACAGGGGGACCTACGAGCAGTACTTC
-	TRBV2	-	TRBJ2-7	CASSGRTDIYEQYF	TGTGCCAGCAGTGGGCGGACAGATATCTACGAGCAGTACTTC
-	TRBV6-4	-	TRBJ2-7	CASSVEAAGFYEQYF	TGTGCCAGCAGTGTCGAAGCAGCAGGGTTCTACGAGCAGTACTTC
-	TRBV11-2	-	TRBJ2-1	CASSIIEPYNEQFF	TGTGCCAGCAGCATAATTGAACCCTACAATGAGCAGTTCTTC
-	TRBV9	-	TRBJ1-2	CASSVGEYYGYTF	TGTGCCAGCAGCGTAGGAGAATACTATGGCTACACCTTC
TRBD1	TRBV5-4	-	TRBJ1-2	CASSFPRDSYGYTF	TGTGCCAGCAGCTTCCCACGGGACAGCTATGGCTACACCTTC
TRBD2	TRBV19	-	TRBJ2-7	CASSMTSGIGYEQYF	TGTGCCAGTAGTATGACTAGCGGGATAGGCTACGAGCAGTACTTC
-	TRBV28	-	TRBJ2-7	CASTNRGTMSYEQYF	TGTGCCAGCACCAATCGCGGGACCATGAGTTACGAGCAGTACTTC
-	TRBV15	-	TRBJ2-2	CATSRGGPTGELFF	TGTGCCACCAGCAGAGGAGGACCTACCGGGGAGCTGTTTTTT
-	TRBV9	few	TRBJ1-1	CASSPRDANTEAFF	TGTGCCAGCAGCCCTCGGGACGCCAACACTGAAGCTTTCTTT
-	TRBV21-1	-	TRBJ2-7	CASSKVWQGSSYEQYF	TGTGCCAGCAGCAAAGTCTGGCAGGGATCGTCCTACGAGCAGTACTTC
-	TRBV30	-	TRBJ2-1	CAFLVGYWKFF	TGTGCCTTCTTGGTTGGCTACTGGAAGTTCTTC
-	TRBV4-1	-	TRBJ2-2	CASSHWGAGTGELFF	TGCGCCAGCAGCCATTGGGGGGCTGGAACCGGGGAGCTGTTTTTT
-	TRBV9	-	TRBJ2-7	CASSVSGISSYEQYF	TGTGCCAGCAGCGTATCGGGGATTAGCTCCTACGAGCAGTACTTC
-	TRBV12-5	-	TRBJ2-2	CASGFVNLTGAPGSCFF	-
-	TRBV11-2	-	TRBJ2-3	CASSLEQRSGDTQYF	TGTGCCAGCAGCTTAGAACAGCGGTCGGGGGATACGCAGTATTTT
TRBD2	TRBV27	-	TRBJ2-2	CASSSPSGRALVDGELFF	TGTGCCAGCAGTTCGCCTAGCGGGAGGGCCCTAGTTGACGGGGAGCTGTTTTTT
TRBD2	TRBV6-5	-	TRBJ2-7	CASSPGLAGRYEQYF	TGTGCCAGCAGTCCCGGACTAGCGGGAAGGTACGAGCAGTACTTC
TRBD1	TRBV28	-	TRBJ1-5	CASRGDREAFSNQPQHF	TGTGCCAGCAGGGGCGACAGGGAAGCGTTTAGCAATCAGCCCCAGCATTTT
-	TRBV5-4	-	TRBJ2-7	CASSFPGAPYEQYF	TGTGCCAGCAGCTTCCCGGGAGCGCCCTACGAGCAGTACTTC
TRBD1	TRBV5-1	-	TRBJ1-1	CASSYRGLNTEAFF	TGCGCCAGCAGCTACAGGGGATTGAACACTGAAGCTTTCTTT
TRBD1	TRBV9	-	TRBJ2-3	CASSTGQGPADTQYF	TGTGCCAGCAGCACCGGACAGGGGCCAGCAGATACGCAGTATTTT
TRBD1	TRBV6-5	-	TRBJ2-7	CASSYRDRPYEQYF	TGTGCCAGCAGTTACCGGGACAGACCCTACGAGCAGTACTTC
TRBD1	TRBV4-3	-	TRBJ1-2	CASSQDMGTAYGYTF	TGCGCCAGCAGCCAAGATATGGGGACAGCGTATGGCTACACCTTC
-	TRBV4-3	-	TRBJ1-1	CASSPRGRYEAFF	TGCGCCAGCAGCCCGAGGGGGAGGTATGAAGCTTTCTTT